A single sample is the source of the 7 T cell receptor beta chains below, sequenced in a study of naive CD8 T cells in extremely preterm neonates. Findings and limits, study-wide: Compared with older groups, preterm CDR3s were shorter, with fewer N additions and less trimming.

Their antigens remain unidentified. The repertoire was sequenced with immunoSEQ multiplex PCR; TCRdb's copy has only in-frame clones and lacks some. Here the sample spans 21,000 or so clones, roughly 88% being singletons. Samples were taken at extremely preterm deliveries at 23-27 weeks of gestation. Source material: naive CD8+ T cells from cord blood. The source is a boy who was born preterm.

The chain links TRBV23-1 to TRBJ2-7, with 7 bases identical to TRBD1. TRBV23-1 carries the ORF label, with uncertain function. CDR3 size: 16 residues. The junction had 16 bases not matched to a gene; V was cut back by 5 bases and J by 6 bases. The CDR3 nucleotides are TGCGCCAGCAGTTCAGCCTTCGGACAGGCGCACTGCGAGCAGTACTTC. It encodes CASSSAFGQAHCEQYF.

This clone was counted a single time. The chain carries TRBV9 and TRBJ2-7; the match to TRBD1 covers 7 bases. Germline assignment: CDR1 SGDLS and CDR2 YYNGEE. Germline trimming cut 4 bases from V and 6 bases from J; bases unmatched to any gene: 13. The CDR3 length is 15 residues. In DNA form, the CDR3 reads TGTGCCAGCAGCCCTAGGACGACAGGGCGAAGCGAGCAGTACTTC. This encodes CASSPRTTGRSEQYF.

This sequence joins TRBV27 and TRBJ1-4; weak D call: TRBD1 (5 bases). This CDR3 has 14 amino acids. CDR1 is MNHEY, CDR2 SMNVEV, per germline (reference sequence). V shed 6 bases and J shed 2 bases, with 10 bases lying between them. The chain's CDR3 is CASRFRDTNEKLFF. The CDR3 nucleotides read TGTGCCAGCAGATTCCGGGACACTAATGAAAAACTGTTTTTT.

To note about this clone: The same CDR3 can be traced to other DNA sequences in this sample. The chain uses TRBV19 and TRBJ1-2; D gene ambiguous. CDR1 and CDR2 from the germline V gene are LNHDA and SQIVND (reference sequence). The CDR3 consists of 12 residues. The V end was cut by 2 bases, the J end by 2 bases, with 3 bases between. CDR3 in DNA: TGTGCCAGTAGTATAAACAACTATGGCTACACCTTC. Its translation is CASSINNYGYTF.

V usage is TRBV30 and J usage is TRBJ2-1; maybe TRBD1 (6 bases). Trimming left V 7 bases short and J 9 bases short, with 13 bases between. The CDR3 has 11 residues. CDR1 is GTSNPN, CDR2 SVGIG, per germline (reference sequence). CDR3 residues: CASRGTREQFF. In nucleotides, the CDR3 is TGTGCCTCCAGGGGCACACGTGAGCAGTTCTTC.

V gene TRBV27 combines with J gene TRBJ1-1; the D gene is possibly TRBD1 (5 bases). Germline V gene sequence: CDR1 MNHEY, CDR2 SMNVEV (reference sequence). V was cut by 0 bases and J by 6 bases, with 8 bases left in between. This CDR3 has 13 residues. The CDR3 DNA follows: TGTGCCAGCAGTTTATCCCCGGGACCTGAAGCTTTCTTT. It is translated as CASSLSPGPEAFF.

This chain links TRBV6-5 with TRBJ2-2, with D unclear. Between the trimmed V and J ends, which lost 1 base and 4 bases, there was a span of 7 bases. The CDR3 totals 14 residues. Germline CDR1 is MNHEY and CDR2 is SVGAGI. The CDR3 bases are TGTGCCAGCAGTTACTACCTCACCACCGGGGAGCTGTTTTTT. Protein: CASSYYLTTGELFF.